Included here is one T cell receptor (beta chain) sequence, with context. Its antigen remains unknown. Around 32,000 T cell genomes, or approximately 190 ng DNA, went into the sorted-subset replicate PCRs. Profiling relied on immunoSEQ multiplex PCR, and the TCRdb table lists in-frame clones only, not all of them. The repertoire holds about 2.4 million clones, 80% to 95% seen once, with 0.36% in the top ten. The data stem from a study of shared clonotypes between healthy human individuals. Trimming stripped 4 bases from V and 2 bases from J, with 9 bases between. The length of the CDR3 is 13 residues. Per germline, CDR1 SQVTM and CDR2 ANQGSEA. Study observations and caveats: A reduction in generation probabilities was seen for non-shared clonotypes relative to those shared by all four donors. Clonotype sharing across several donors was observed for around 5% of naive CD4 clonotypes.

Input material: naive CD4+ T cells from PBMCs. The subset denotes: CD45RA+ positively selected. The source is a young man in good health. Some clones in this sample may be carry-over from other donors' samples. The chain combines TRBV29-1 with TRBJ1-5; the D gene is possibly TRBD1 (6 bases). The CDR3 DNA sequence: TGCAGCGTTGCACAGGGACGCAATCAGCCCCAGCATTTT. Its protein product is CSVAQGRNQPQHF. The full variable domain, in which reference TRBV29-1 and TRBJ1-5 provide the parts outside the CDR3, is SAVISQKPSRDICQRGTSLTIQCQVDSQVTMMFWYRQQPGQSLTLIATANQGSEATYESGFVIDKFPISRPNLTFSTLTVSNMSPEDSSIYLCSVAQGRNQPQHFGDGTRLSIL.